The 27 T cell receptor beta chains given below trace back to one sample, sequenced in a study of beta chain features in type 1 diabetes. The entirety of the isolated RNA underwent reverse transcription, so expressed TCRB transcripts were sequenced. Libraries were prepared by immunoSEQ multiplex PCR; TCRdb keeps only in-frame clonotypes and omits some of them. Altogether just over 450,000 clones are present, about 32% being singletons, with the ten largest covering roughly 0.066%. The source material was naive CD4+ T cells from blood. These receptors came from a man aged 18 to 29 in good health.

This clone was counted between two and nine times. The V gene is TRBV7-2, the J gene TRBJ1-2; 10 bases agree with TRBD1. The germline V gene has CDR1 SGHTA and CDR2 FQGNSA. V shed 1 base and J 7 bases; nucleotides not matched to a gene: 9. CDR3 size: 16 residues. CDR3 sequence reads: CASSLGPGQGLPGYTF. DNA for the CDR3: TGTGCCAGCAGCTTAGGCCCGGGACAGGGGCTTCCTGGCTACACCTTC.

This clone has more than one count but fewer than ten. The chain links TRBV27 to TRBJ2-5; 7 positions agree with TRBD1. The V gene end was trimmed by 3 bases and the J gene end by 3 bases; junction bases not matched to a gene: 7. Germline values: CDR1 MNHEY, CDR2 SMNVEV (reference sequence). The CDR3 loop spans 15 amino acids. The CDR3 DNA reads TGTGCCAGCAGTTTTTCCGACAGGGCAAAAGAGACCCAGTACTTC. Translation gives CASSFSDRAKETQYF.

This clone has just a few counts. The CDR3 region is CASSEARNYGYTF. CDR3 nucleotides: TGTGCCAGCAGTGAAGCACGGAACTATGGCTACACCTTC. The chain employs TRBV2 and TRBJ1-2; no definite D call. Germline V gives CDR1 SNHLY, CDR2 FYNNEI. V lost 0 bases and J 2 bases, leaving 4 bases between the germline ends. The CDR3 runs 13 residues.

The J gene is TRBJ2-7, the V gene TRBV29-1; TRBD2 agrees at 7 bases. J lost 0 bases, V lost 1 base, and 9 bases had no gene match. From germline, CDR1 is SQVTM and CDR2 ANQGSEA. The CDR3 is 16 amino acids. CDR3 sequence reads: CSVEAGPSGSSYEQYF. The CDR3, as DNA: TGCAGCGTTGAAGCCGGCCCTAGCGGTAGCTCCTACGAGCAGTACTTC.

The J gene is TRBJ2-1, the V gene TRBV27, with TRBD2 matching over 9 bases. CDR3 size: 13 residues. CDR1 is MNHEY, CDR2 SMNVEV, per germline (reference sequence). With V trimmed by 2 bases and J by 7 bases, 0 bases remained unmatched. The CDR3: CASSLLAGNEQFF. The CDR3 DNA follows: TGTGCCAGCAGTTTACTAGCGGGGAATGAGCAGTTCTTC.

Note on this clone: Compared with germline, one end of the junction differs, possibly owing to a read error. The chain uses TRBV2 and TRBJ2-3; D unclear. Germline values: CDR1 SNHLY, CDR2 FYNNEI. This CDR3 has 10 amino acids. CDR3 DNA: TGTGCCAGCAGTGAAGCTTTTCCAGATTTT. Translation: CASSEAFPDF. The whole variable domain, filled in from reference TRBV2 and TRBJ2-3, reads EPEVTQTPSHQVTQMGQEVILRCVPISNHLYFYWYRQILGQKVEFLVSFYNNEISEKSEIFDDQFSVERPDGSNFTLKIRSTKLEDSAMYFCASSEAFPDFGPGTRLTVL.

This clone came up a few times. The rearrangement joins TRBV29-1 to TRBJ2-1, with 9 positions matching TRBD2. This CDR3 has 14 residues. V gave up 6 bases and J gave up 3 bases; unmatched junction bases: 6. Germline loops: CDR1 SQVTM, CDR2 ANQGSEA. CDR3 in amino acids: CSVPREGDYNEQFF. The CDR3 DNA sequence: TGCAGCGTACCGCGGGAGGGCGACTACAATGAGCAGTTCTTC.

The chain combines TRBV7-2 with TRBJ2-4, with D unresolved. This CDR3 region has 14 residues. CDR1 is SGHTA and CDR2 is FQGNSA in the germline V gene. Trimming left V 5 bases short and J 1 base short, with 9 bases between. The chain's CDR3 is CASSPRFAKNIQYF. CDR3 DNA sequence: TGTGCCAGCAGCCCCCGATTTGCCAAAAACATTCAGTACTTC.

The chain links TRBV7-2 to TRBJ1-4; D remains unclear. Germline V gene data show CDR1 as SGHTA and CDR2 as FQGNSA. Trimming cost V 1 base and J 4 bases, with 7 bases left between them. The CDR3 runs 14 residues. CDR3 sequence: CASSLVRGNEKLFF. In DNA, the CDR3 is TGTGCCAGCAGCTTAGTTCGCGGTAATGAAAAACTGTTTTTT. Full variable domain (rest looked up from reference TRBV7-2 and TRBJ1-4): GAGVSQSPSNKVTEKGKDVELRCDPISGHTALYWYRQSLGQGLEFLIYFQGNSAPDKSGLPSDRFSAERTGGSVSTLTIQRTQQEDSAVYLCASSLVRGNEKLFFGSGTQLSVL.

This clone appeared a few times. The chain has TRBV5-1 and TRBJ2-1; 8 bases fit TRBD1. Trimming cost V 3 bases and J 3 bases; bases outside gene matches: 5. The V gene's germline CDR1 is SGHRS and CDR2 YFSETQ. The CDR3 has 15 residues. DNA of the CDR3: TGCGCCAGCAGCTCGGGGACAGGCGGCTACAATGAGCAGTTCTTC. Its protein is CASSSGTGGYNEQFF.

This clone has only a few counts. This chain links TRBV7-9 with TRBJ2-1, with 12 bases matching TRBD2. After removal of 5 bases from V and 12 bases from J, the junction contained 8 bases not matched to a gene. Germline V gives CDR1 SEHNR, CDR2 FQNEAQ (reference sequence). There are 14 residues in the CDR3. The CDR3 sequence: CASSARLAGEGQFF. In DNA, the CDR3 is TGTGCCAGCAGCGCCCGACTAGCGGGAGAGGGGCAGTTCTTC.

V and J are TRBV5-6 and TRBJ2-5, with D possibly being TRBD1 (6 bases). The V gene's germline CDR1 is SGHDT and CDR2 YYEEEE. The V and J ends lost 4 bases and 7 bases respectively, with 20 bases between them. The CDR3 spans 15 residues. CDR3: CASSAPGQPVGTQYF. CDR3 DNA: TGTGCCAGCAGCGCGCCGGGACAACCAGTTGGGACCCAGTACTTC.

This clone was counted a few times. The V and J genes are TRBV10-3 and TRBJ2-2; 9 bases fit TRBD1. Germline CDR1 is ENHRY and CDR2 is SYGVKD. CDR3 length: 15 residues. Germline trimming cut 5 bases from V and 3 bases from J; bases unmatched to any gene: 4. Written as DNA, the CDR3 is TGTGCCATCAGTCGGGACAGGGACGACACCGGGGAGCTGTTTTTT. This gives the protein CAISRDRDDTGELFF.

CDR3 nucleotide sequence: TGTGCCTGGGTCCCGGGACAGACTAACTATGGCTACACCTTC. It yields the protein CAWVPGQTNYGYTF. The chain carries TRBV30 and TRBJ1-2; 7 bases line up with TRBD1. The CDR3 contains 14 residues. Germline values: CDR1 GTSNPN, CDR2 SVGIG (reference sequence). The trim removed 5 bases at V and 0 bases at J, leaving 6 bases unmatched.

This sequence joins TRBV14 and TRBJ2-5; 14 bases align to TRBD2. The CDR3 is 15 residues long. The germline V gene encodes CDR1 SGHDN and CDR2 FVKESK. J lost 6 bases, V lost 5 bases, and 5 bases had no gene match. The CDR3 reads CASSVGTSGSQTQYF. The CDR3 DNA reads TGTGCCAGCAGCGTCGGGACTAGCGGGAGTCAGACCCAGTACTTC.

V and J are TRBV15 and TRBJ2-7; 8 bases map to TRBD1. Germline V gene lookup returns CDR1 LNHNV and CDR2 YYDKDF (reference sequence). Trimming took 1 base from V and 3 from J; bases not matched to a gene: 5. The CDR3 length is 15 residues. The CDR3 reads CATSRGRTGSYEQYF. CDR3 DNA sequence: TGTGCCACCAGCAGAGGCAGGACAGGGAGCTACGAGCAGTACTTC.

This rearrangement joins TRBV6-5 to TRBJ2-7, with D possibly matching TRBD1 (5 bases). Germline CDR1 and CDR2: MNHEY and SVGAGI. CDR3 length equals 13 residues. Between the trimmed V and J ends, which lost 5 bases and 1 base, there was a span of 9 bases. The CDR3 DNA follows: TGTGCCAGCAGTCAGGGCGGTTCCTACGAGCAGTACTTC. This encodes CASSQGGSYEQYF.

The genes are TRBV30 and TRBJ2-4; 7 bases fit TRBD1. This CDR3 is 15 amino acids long. The junction had 10 bases not matched to a gene; V was cut back by 4 bases and J by 4 bases. The germline V gene encodes CDR1 GTSNPN and CDR2 SVGIG (reference sequence). CDR3 in DNA: TGTGCCTGGAAAGAGGACAGGCTAGAAAAAAACATTCAGTACTTC. Protein sequence: CAWKEDRLEKNIQYF.

This clone appeared a few times. The chain employs TRBV19 and TRBJ2-6; D is perhaps TRBD1 (6 bases). V was pared by 9 bases and J by 0 bases, with 12 bases between. This CDR3 contains 15 residues. Germline V gene data show CDR1 as LNHDA and CDR2 as SQIVND (reference sequence). CDR3 loop: CASRDKPSGANVLTF. CDR3 coding DNA: TGTGCCAGCCGGGACAAGCCCTCTGGGGCCAACGTCCTGACTTTC. The full variable domain, completed using reference TRBV19 and TRBJ2-6, is DGGITQSPKYLFRKEGQNVTLSCEQNLNHDAMYWYRQDPGQGLRLIYYSQIVNDFQKGDIAEGYSVSREKKESFPLTVTSAQKNPTAFYLCASRDKPSGANVLTFGAGSRLTVL.

This sequence joins TRBV2 and TRBJ2-5; the D is unclear. The V end lost 7 bases, the J end lost 2 bases, and 5 bases lay between the germline ends. The germline gives CDR1 SNHLY, CDR2 FYNNEI. The CDR3 runs 11 residues. DNA for the CDR3: TGTGCCAGCAAGCTACAAGAGACCCAGTACTTC. This sequence encodes CASKLQETQYF. The full variable domain, rest sourced from reference TRBV2 and TRBJ2-5, is EPEVTQTPSHQVTQMGQEVILRCVPISNHLYFYWYRQILGQKVEFLVSFYNNEISEKSEIFDDQFSVERPDGSNFTLKIRSTKLEDSAMYFCASKLQETQYFGPGTRLLVL.

The chain employs TRBV7-9 and TRBJ1-2; possible D gene TRBD1, 6 bases. CDR3 size: 15 residues. V was cut by 1 base and J by 0 bases, with 9 bases left in between. CDR1 is SEHNR, CDR2 FQNEAQ, per germline (reference sequence). The CDR3 nucleotides read TGTGCCAGCAGCTTAGAACAGGGTGCTAACTATGGCTACACCTTC. It is translated as CASSLEQGANYGYTF.

This clone has only a few counts. The V and J genes are TRBV9 and TRBJ1-5; 7 bases fit TRBD1. J lost 4 bases, V lost 4 bases, and 8 bases had no gene match. The CDR3 has 15 amino acids. The germline gives CDR1 SGDLS, CDR2 YYNGEE. CDR3 nucleotides: TGTGCCAGCAGCCCTAGTCCGGACAGGAATCAGCCCCAGCATTTT. Protein sequence: CASSPSPDRNQPQHF.

The rearrangement links TRBV5-1 to TRBJ2-5; TRBD1 aligns across 7 bases. The CDR3 sequence is 14 residues long. The trim removed 2 bases at V and 2 bases at J, leaving 3 bases unmatched. The V gene's germline CDR1 is SGHRS and CDR2 YFSETQ. CDR3 protein: CASSFEGQQETQYF. For the CDR3, the DNA is TGCGCCAGCAGCTTCGAGGGACAGCAAGAGACCCAGTACTTC.

There are a few counts of this clone. The chain is built from TRBV29-1 and TRBJ2-7; no firm D call. The length of the CDR3 is 11 residues. Germline CDR1 and CDR2: SQVTM and ANQGSEA. V was trimmed by 2 bases and J by 6 bases, leaving 8 bases between them. This CDR3 is CSVEYQREQYF. DNA of the CDR3: TGCAGCGTTGAATACCAGCGCGAGCAGTACTTC.

This sequence joins TRBV30 and TRBJ2-5, with D unresolved. CDR3 length: 11 residues. Germline values: CDR1 GTSNPN, CDR2 SVGIG (reference sequence). Trimming stripped 4 bases from V and 5 bases from J, with 8 bases between. The CDR3 spells CAWTQLETQYF. The CDR3, as DNA: TGTGCCTGGACCCAGTTGGAGACCCAGTACTTC.

This chain joins TRBV29-1 and TRBJ1-3; D uncertain. The V end lost 1 base, the J end lost 2 bases, and 6 bases lay between the germline ends. Germline V gene lookup returns CDR1 SQVTM and CDR2 ANQGSEA. The CDR3 length is 13 residues. CDR3 sequence reads: CSVEGHAGNTIYF. In DNA form, the CDR3 reads TGCAGCGTTGAAGGACACGCTGGAAACACCATATATTTT. The whole variable domain, remainder taken from reference TRBV29-1 and TRBJ1-3, is SAVISQKPSRDICQRGTSLTIQCQVDSQVTMMFWYRQQPGQSLTLIATANQGSEATYESGFVIDKFPISRPNLTFSTLTVSNMSPEDSSIYLCSVEGHAGNTIYFGEGSWLTVV.

About this clone: Other DNA sequences in the sample encode the same CDR3. This sequence joins TRBV29-1 and TRBJ1-2; TRBD1 matches 8 bases. CDR1 and CDR2 from the germline V gene are SQVTM and ANQGSEA. The CDR3 has 12 residues. J lost 9 bases, V lost 6 bases, and 9 bases had no gene match. The chain's CDR3 is CSVLGQGQSYTF. CDR3 nucleotides: TGCAGCGTGCTTGGACAGGGTCAGAGCTACACCTTC.